The 16 T cell receptor beta chains in this list originate from one sample, sequenced in a study of shared clonotypes between healthy human individuals. Repertoires were generated with immunoSEQ multiplex PCR, while TCRdb's copy carries only in-frame clones and drops some. Among some 120,000 clones listed, more than 65% were seen once. Specimen: memory CD8+ T cells sorted from blood. Subset here: CD45RO+ cells pooled with CCR7-negative TemRA cells. These receptors all stem from a woman under 40 in good health.

This clone was seen more than once but under ten times. This chain links TRBV27 with TRBJ2-1; maybe TRBD2 (5 bases). Germline CDR1 reads MNHEY; CDR2 reads SMNVEV (reference sequence). There are 15 residues in the CDR3. Trimming stripped 8 bases from V and 0 bases from J, with 14 bases between. The chain's CDR3 is CASCSGEHSYNEQFF. The CDR3 bases are TGTGCCAGCTGCTCCGGGGAGCACTCCTACAATGAGCAGTTCTTC.

The CDR3 here is CASSYLSSYNEQFF. In DNA form, the CDR3 reads TGTGCCAGCAGCTATCTTAGCTCCTACAATGAGCAGTTCTTC. V is TRBV27 and J is TRBJ2-1; D uncertain. Between the trimmed V and J ends, which lost 6 bases and 0 bases, there was a span of 9 bases. This CDR3 is built from 14 residues. Germline V gene lookup returns CDR1 MNHEY and CDR2 SMNVEV (reference sequence).

The CDR3 DNA reads TGTGCCAGCAGCTTAGGACCTCGGAAAGGTCCCACAGATACGCAGTATTTT. As protein: CASSLGPRKGPTDTQYF. V is TRBV7-6 and J is TRBJ2-3, with D hard to call. Germline V CDR1 and CDR2: SGHVS, FNYEAQ. The CDR3 runs to 17 residues. V was shortened by 1 base and J by 2 bases, with 16 bases between the two germline ends. The whole variable domain, remainder taken from reference TRBV7-6 and TRBJ2-3, is GAGVSQSPRYKVTKRGQDVALRCDPISGHVSLYWYRQALGQGPEFLTYFNYEAQQDKSGLPNDRFSAERPEGSISTLTIQRTEQRDSAMYRCASSLGPRKGPTDTQYFGPGTRLTVL.

V gene TRBV20-1 combines with J gene TRBJ2-7, with D hard to call. The germline V gene has CDR1 DFQATT and CDR2 SNEGSKA (reference sequence). CDR3 length: 11 amino acids. V lost 3 bases and J 3 bases, leaving 6 bases between the germline ends. CDR3 bases: TGCAGTGCTAGTTACCTCTACGAGCAGTACTTC. Translated, it gives CSASYLYEQYF.

A word on this clone: Other DNA sequences in the same sample also yield this CDR3. The chain couples TRBV5-6 to TRBJ2-2, with TRBD2 matching 11 bases. This CDR3 is 16 amino acids long. The germline V gene encodes CDR1 SGHDT and CDR2 YYEEEE. J gave up 2 bases and V 3 bases, and 3 bases lay outside the gene matches. The CDR3 region is CASSWGTSGNTGELFF. The CDR3 DNA reads TGTGCCAGCAGCTGGGGGACTAGCGGTAACACCGGGGAGCTGTTTTTT.

The V call is TRBV16, the J call TRBJ1-2; 9 bases align to TRBD1. Germline loops: CDR1 KGHSY, CDR2 FQNENV. The CDR3 has 14 amino acids. J was trimmed by 4 bases and V by 2 bases; bases with no gene match: 2. The CDR3 reads CASSQGQGLYGYTF. Here the CDR3 DNA reads TGTGCCAGCAGCCAAGGACAGGGGCTCTATGGCTACACCTTC. The variable domain in full, completed from reference TRBV16 and TRBJ1-2, reads GEEVAQTPKHLVRGEGQKAKLYCAPIKGHSYVFWYQQVLKNEFKFLISFQNENVFDETGMPKERFSAKCLPNSPCSLEIQATKLEDSAVYFCASSQGQGLYGYTFGSGTRLTVV.

This chain uses TRBV6-5 with TRBJ1-5; 7 bases are shared with TRBD1. J lost 6 bases, V lost 5 bases, and 10 bases had no gene match. CDR1 MNHEY and CDR2 SVGAGI come from the germline V gene. The CDR3 runs 15 residues. The CDR3 DNA follows: TGTGCCAGCAGTCGTACGGCAACAGGGGTTCAGCCCCAGCATTTT. Protein: CASSRTATGVQPQHF.

There are many counts of this clone. The chain links TRBV25-1 to TRBJ1-5; D is uncertain. The CDR3 runs 14 residues. Germline loops: CDR1 MGHDK, CDR2 SYGVNS. Trimming pared 2 bases from V and 0 bases from J, leaving 5 bases between. This CDR3 is CASSETDSNQPQHF. DNA of the CDR3: TGTGCCAGCAGTGAAACCGATAGCAATCAGCCCCAGCATTTT.

This clone has just one count. This chain joins TRBV7-9 and TRBJ2-7; a weak D match, TRBD1 (6 bases). Trimming stripped 5 bases from V and 2 bases from J, with 22 bases between. The CDR3 extends over 17 amino acids. CDR1 and CDR2 (germline): SEHNR, FQNEAQ (reference sequence). The CDR3 reads CASSPGTLRYRTYEQYF. As DNA, the CDR3 is TGTGCCAGCAGCCCCGGGACATTAAGATATCGTACCTACGAGCAGTACTTC.

This clone has ten or more counts. The chain carries TRBV28 and TRBJ2-3; TRBD2 matches at 12 bases. The CDR3 loop spans 15 amino acids. The ends lost 7 bases at V and 4 bases at J; junction bases unmatched: 6. The V gene's germline CDR1 is MDHEN and CDR2 SYDVKM. The CDR3 nucleotides are TGTGCCAGCACCCCTAGCGGGAGGGCCTCAGATACGCAGTATTTT. As protein: CASTPSGRASDTQYF.

This clone was found a few times. The chain recombines TRBV29-1 with TRBJ2-1; 10 positions match TRBD2. CDR3 length equals 15 residues. Germline V gene sequence: CDR1 SQVTM, CDR2 ANQGSEA. Trimming at V came to 8 bases and at J to 3 bases, leaving 10 bases not matched to a gene. The CDR3 bases are TGCAGCACTGGGATTGGACTAGCGGACTACAATGAGCAGTTCTTC. It yields the protein CSTGIGLADYNEQFF.

V and J are TRBV25-1 and TRBJ1-1; weak D call: TRBD1 (5 bases). The CDR3 covers 13 residues. The V and J ends lost 8 bases and 5 bases respectively, with 15 bases between them. The germline V gene encodes CDR1 MGHDK and CDR2 SYGVNS. In nucleotides, the CDR3 is TGTGCCAGCGGAGGGAGGGGTGGGACTGAAGCTTTCTTT. Protein product: CASGGRGGTEAFF. Filled out from reference TRBV25-1 and TRBJ1-1, the complete variable domain reads EADIYQTPRYLVIGTGKKITLECSQTMGHDKMYWYQQDPGMELHLIHYSYGVNSTEKGDLSSESTVSRIRTEHFPLTLESARPSHTSQYLCASGGRGGTEAFFGQGTRLTVV.

In its sample, this clone ranks as medium-sized. Other DNA sequences within the sample encode an identical CDR3. The chain employs TRBV6-4 and TRBJ2-2; TRBD2 is a possible D gene (5 bases). The germline V gene has CDR1 MRHNA and CDR2 SNTAGT. V lost 4 bases and J lost 5, with 23 bases in between. The CDR3 totals 18 residues. CDR3 nucleotides: TGTGCCAGCAGTGGCTCCCTTCTAGGAGCGGATGAGACCGGGGAGCTGTTTTTT. This gives the protein CASSGSLLGADETGELFF.

V and J are TRBV9 and TRBJ2-1, with D hard to call. CDR3 length: 12 residues. Germline CDR1 and CDR2: SGDLS and YYNGEE. Trimming left V 0 bases short and J 8 bases short, with 6 bases between. The CDR3 reads CASSVVFHEQFF. CDR3 in DNA: TGTGCCAGCAGCGTAGTTTTCCATGAGCAGTTCTTC. Supplemented by reference TRBV9 and TRBJ2-1, the full variable domain reads DSGVTQTPKHLITATGQRVTLRCSPRSGDLSVYWYQQSLDQGLQFLIQYYNGEERAKGNILERFSAQQFPDLHSELNLSSLELGDSALYFCASSVVFHEQFFGPGTRLTVL.

The chain joins TRBV6-5 to TRBJ2-3; TRBD1 is a possible D gene (6 bases). Trimming pared 8 bases from V and 6 bases from J, leaving 21 bases between. CDR3 length equals 15 residues. Germline CDR1 is MNHEY and CDR2 is SVGAGI. CDR3 sequence (DNA): TGTGCCAGCTGGAAGGGGCAGGGGTTTCGGGATACGCAGTATTTT. As protein: CASWKGQGFRDTQYF.

This clone was picked up one time. The rearrangement uses TRBV19 and TRBJ2-3; 9 nucleotides align to TRBD1. The CDR3 runs 16 residues. Germline trimming cut 0 bases from V and 4 bases from J; bases unmatched to any gene: 5. In germline, CDR1 is LNHDA, CDR2 SQIVND (reference sequence). The DNA of the CDR3 is TGTGCCAGTAGTATAGATCCGGGACAGGGTGCAGATACGCAGTATTTT. Translating gives CASSIDPGQGADTQYF. The full variable domain, its missing parts supplied by reference TRBV19 and TRBJ2-3, is DGGITQSPKYLFRKEGQNVTLSCEQNLNHDAMYWYRQDPGQGLRLIYYSQIVNDFQKGDIAEGYSVSREKKESFPLTVTSAQKNPTAFYLCASSIDPGQGADTQYFGPGTRLTVL.